Following are 10 T cell receptor beta chains from one sample sequenced in a study of OX40 agonist ivuxolimab in advanced cancers. Clones were sequenced by immunoSEQ multiplex PCR, and TCRdb holds only the in-frame ones, with some missing. The profile covers just over 90,000 clones, with 90% to 95% appearing a single time and about 0.89% taken by the ten largest. Sequencing was performed on CD4+ or CD8+ T cells sorted from blood, taken in a trial of the OX40 agonist ivuxolimab. These receptors originate from an adult with an advanced solid tumor such as melanoma, head and neck, liver or kidney cancer.

The rearrangement uses TRBV9 and TRBJ1-3, with D hard to call. Trimming took off 2 bases at V and 0 bases at J, with 9 bases between the two ends. Germline V gene data show CDR1 as SGDLS and CDR2 as YYNGEE. CDR3 length: 15 amino acids. The CDR3 coding sequence is TGTGCCAGCAGCGTGCGACCGACCTCTGGAAACACCATATATTTT. This gives the protein CASSVRPTSGNTIYF.

The chain employs TRBV7-6 and TRBJ1-5, with D possibly being TRBD1 (5 bases). V was trimmed by 5 bases and J by 4 bases, leaving 9 bases between them. The CDR3 is made up of 13 amino acids. CDR1 is SGHVS, CDR2 FNYEAQ, per germline. This CDR3 reads CASSPRGNQPQHF. For the CDR3, the DNA is TGTGCCAGCAGCCCCCGGGGGAATCAGCCCCAGCATTTT.

The chain recombines TRBV28 with TRBJ2-5; no firm D call. The CDR3 has 13 amino acids. Trimming took 1 base from V and 4 from J, leaving 7 bases between them. Per the germline V gene, CDR1 is MDHEN and CDR2 is SYDVKM. CDR3 in amino acids: CASSLYHGETQYF. CDR3 bases: TGTGCCAGCAGTTTATACCACGGAGAGACCCAGTACTTC.

The CDR3 sequence: CASSPPVGSTYEQYF. CDR3 bases: TGTGCCAGCAGCCCACCGGTGGGTTCCACCTACGAGCAGTACTTC. The chain couples TRBV7-2 to TRBJ2-7; unclear D gene. Germline CDR1 SGHTA, CDR2 FQGNSA. This CDR3 spans 15 amino acids. With 5 bases removed from V and 2 bases from J, the gap between germline ends came to 16 bases.

V is TRBV19 and J is TRBJ2-7, with 13 bases fitting TRBD2. Germline CDR1 and CDR2: LNHDA and SQIVND (reference sequence). The CDR3 is made up of 15 amino acids. V shed 5 bases and J 3 bases; nucleotides not matched to a gene: 4. CDR3 region: CASSPGLAGRYEQYF. CDR3 in DNA: TGTGCCAGTAGTCCGGGACTAGCGGGACGCTACGAGCAGTACTTC.

The chain employs TRBV6-6 and TRBJ1-5; tentatively, D is TRBD1 (6 bases). This CDR3 contains 15 residues. Per the germline V gene, CDR1 is MNHNY and CDR2 is SVGAGI (reference sequence). V gave up 6 bases and J gave up 6 bases, with 18 bases separating them. In DNA form, the CDR3 reads TGTGCCAGCAGCCCAACTCGGGGGGCGGGTCAGCCCCAGCATTTT. It codes for CASSPTRGAGQPQHF.

The chain links TRBV7-2 to TRBJ2-7; D is unclear. Germline CDR1 SGHTA, CDR2 FQGNSA. The CDR3 sequence is 14 residues long. V lost 0 bases, J lost 2 bases, and 8 bases lay in between. CDR3 bases: TGTGCCAGCAGCTTAGCCTATGGGACCTACGAGCAGTACTTC. This gives the protein CASSLAYGTYEQYF.

This chain links TRBV6-6 with TRBJ1-1; D ambiguous. The CDR3 has 13 residues. The germline CDR1 and CDR2 sequences are MNHNY and SVGAGI (reference sequence). Trimming removed 7 bases from V and 0 bases from J, with 9 bases in between. CDR3 sequence: CASNSQLNTEAFF. In DNA, the CDR3 is TGTGCCAGCAATAGCCAGCTGAACACTGAAGCTTTCTTT.

The chain recombines TRBV4-3 with TRBJ2-7; no clear D. Trimming removed 2 bases from V and 7 bases from J, with 15 bases in between. Germline V lookup: CDR1 LGHNA, CDR2 YSLEER. CDR3 length: 14 amino acids. The DNA of the CDR3 is TGCGCCAGCAGCCAATTCGCCCGCAGCGCGGAGCAGTACTTC. Amino acids: CASSQFARSAEQYF.

This sequence joins TRBV6-5 and TRBJ2-5; 10 bases fit TRBD2. Germline CDR1 is MNHEY and CDR2 is SVGAGI. The CDR3 runs to 15 residues. The junction had 8 bases not matched to a gene; V was cut back by 10 bases and J by 0 bases. The CDR3 spells CATRPGLAYQETQYF. DNA of the CDR3: TGTGCCACTAGACCGGGACTAGCGTACCAAGAGACCCAGTACTTC.